Following are 10 T cell receptor beta chains from one sample sequenced in a study of molecular identifiers for immune sequencing clone quantification. One entry per CDR3 protein results from TCRdb running MiXCR on the PCR reads. The sample carries about 320,000 distinct CDR3 sequences, about a fifth recorded once. Sequenced sample: naive CD8+ T cells from blood, with Jurkat cell RNA spiked in. Subset given: FACS-sorted CD8+CD4-CCR7+CD45RA+ naive T cells. Source of these receptors: a human donor in good health. Some libraries in this study had Jurkat cell RNA spiked in.

Concerning this clonotype: This could be a read error, since a much larger clone is one nucleotide away. No conserved phenylalanine or tryptophan is present at the end of the CDR3, so a read error is the likely explanation. This sequence joins TRBV7-9 and TRBJ1-4; TRBD1 matches at 8 bases. The CDR3 spans 16 residues. The germline CDR1 and CDR2 sequences are SEHNR and FQNEAQ (reference sequence). V trimming: 2 bases; J trimming: 1 base; junction bases outside the gene matches: 3. The CDR3, as DNA: TGTGCCAGCAGCTTAAAACAGGGGGGAACTAATGAAAAACTGTTTCTT. Protein sequence: CASSLKQGGTNEKLFL.

Points on this clonotype: A read error may be the cause here, since a much bigger clone is one base away. The chain has TRBV12-3 or TRBV12-4 and TRBJ2-4; perhaps TRBD1 as D (6 bases). The CDR3 contains 17 residues. CDR3 in DNA: TGTGCCGGCAGTCCCCGACAGGAGATACTAGCCAAAAACATTCAGTACTTC. This codes for CAGSPRQEILAKNIQYF.

At least ten counts were recorded for this clonotype. Written as DNA, the CDR3 is TGTGCCAGCAGTTTATCCCAGGGCTTGGAGACTGAAGCTTTCTTT. Its translation is CASSLSQGLETEAFF. The chain couples TRBV27 to TRBJ1-1, with D possibly being TRBD1 (5 bases). This CDR3 has 15 amino acids. Per germline, CDR1 MNHEY and CDR2 SMNVEV (reference sequence). Trimming stripped 0 bases from V and 5 bases from J, with 13 bases between.

This clonotype was counted many times. The chain links TRBV27 to TRBJ2-4; 8 bases agree with TRBD1. Germline CDR1 reads MNHEY; CDR2 reads SMNVEV (reference sequence). V lost 4 bases, J lost 5 bases, and 13 bases stayed unmatched. The CDR3 spans 17 residues. CDR3 coding DNA: TGTGCCAGCAGTTCTATACGAGGACAGGGAGGCCAAAACATTCAGTACTTC. This encodes CASSSIRGQGGQNIQYF.

This clonotype has at least ten counts. This chain links TRBV5-5 with TRBJ1-1, with a weak D call TRBD1 (5 bases). Germline lookup yields CDR1 SGHKS and CDR2 YYEKEE (reference sequence). Between the trimmed V and J ends, which lost 4 bases and 4 bases, there was a span of 23 bases. The CDR3 loop spans 17 amino acids. The CDR3 protein is CASSRDINRRAGTEAFF. For the CDR3, the DNA is TGTGCCAGCAGCCGCGACATCAACAGGAGGGCGGGCACTGAAGCTTTCTTT.

The sample holds many counts of this clonotype. The chain combines TRBV28 with TRBJ2-7; 10 bases align to TRBD2. The CDR3 spans 17 residues. The germline V gene has CDR1 MDHEN and CDR2 SYDVKM. Losses at the gene ends were 2 bases for V and 7 bases for J; bases not matched to a gene: 14. CDR3 nucleotide sequence: TGTGCCAGCAGTTTAAGGGGTTTGAGCGGGAGGGCCTGGGAGCAGTACTTC. It encodes CASSLRGLSGRAWEQYF.

V usage is TRBV19 and J usage is TRBJ2-7; D might be TRBD1 (6 bases). There are 14 residues in the CDR3. Germline assignment: CDR1 LNHDA and CDR2 SQIVND (reference sequence). The V end was cut by 5 bases, the J end by 4 bases, with 15 bases between. The CDR3 nucleotides are TGTGCCAGTAGTGTCCTGGGGGCCGGGTACGAGCAGTACTTC. As protein: CASSVLGAGYEQYF.

V gene TRBV27 combines with J gene TRBJ2-2; possibly TRBD1 or TRBD2 for D (5 bases each). CDR1 is MNHEY, CDR2 SMNVEV, per germline (reference sequence). This CDR3 is 16 amino acids long. Trimming removed 6 bases at V and 4 bases at J, with 18 bases between. CDR3 sequence reads: CASSYRDGTTTGELFF. CDR3 nucleotide sequence: TGTGCCAGCAGCTACCGGGACGGTACGACCACCGGGGAGCTGTTTTTT.

As regards this clonotype: This likely comes from a read error, as the CDR3 has no conserved phenylalanine or tryptophan at its end. J is TRBJ2-7 and V is TRBV14; no reliable D call. Trimming cost V 0 bases and J 7 bases, with 7 bases left between them. Germline V CDR1 and CDR2: SGHDN, FVKESK. The CDR3 spans 12 residues. CDR3 protein: CASSQEADEQYL. CDR3 coding DNA: TGTGCCAGCAGCCAAGAGGCAGATGAGCAGTACCTC.

This clonotype was recorded many times. The chain joins TRBV9 to TRBJ2-3; 7 bases fit TRBD1. Germline CDR1 is SGDLS and CDR2 is YYNGEE. With 1 base clipped from V and 0 bases from J, the junction kept 2 bases outside the gene matches. This CDR3 region has 15 residues. This chain's CDR3 is CASSVWDRSTDTQYF. Written as DNA, the CDR3 is TGTGCCAGCAGCGTATGGGACAGAAGCACAGATACGCAGTATTTT.